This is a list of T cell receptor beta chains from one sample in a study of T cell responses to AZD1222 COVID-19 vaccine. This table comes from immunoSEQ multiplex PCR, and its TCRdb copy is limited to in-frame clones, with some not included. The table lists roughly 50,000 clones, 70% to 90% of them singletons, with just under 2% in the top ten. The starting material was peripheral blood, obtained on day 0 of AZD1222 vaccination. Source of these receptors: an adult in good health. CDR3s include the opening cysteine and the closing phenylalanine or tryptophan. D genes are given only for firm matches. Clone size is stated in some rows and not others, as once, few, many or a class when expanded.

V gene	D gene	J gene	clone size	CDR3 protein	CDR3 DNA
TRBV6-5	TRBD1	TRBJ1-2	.	CASSYNRGAYGYTF	TGTGCCAGCAGTTATAACAGGGGGGCTTATGGCTACACCTTC
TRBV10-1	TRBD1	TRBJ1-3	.	CASSECLDRAPSGNTIYF	TGCGCCAGCAGTGAGTGCCTAGACAGGGCTCCCTCTGGAAACACCATATATTTT
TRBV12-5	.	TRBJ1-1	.	CASSSYTEAFF	TGTGCTAGCTCATCCTACACTGAAGCTTTCTTT
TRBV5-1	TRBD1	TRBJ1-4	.	CASSFGDRDNEKLFF	TGCGCCAGCAGCTTCGGGGACAGGGACAATGAAAAACTGTTTTTT
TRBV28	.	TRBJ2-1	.	CASRPGGSYNEQFF	TGTGCCAGCAGGCCGGGCGGCTCCTACAATGAGCAGTTCTTC
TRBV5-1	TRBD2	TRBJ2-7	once	CASSQTSNEQYF	TGCGCCAGCAGCCAGACTAGCAACGAGCAGTACTTC
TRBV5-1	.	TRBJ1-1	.	CASSLRSLGGVTEAFF	TGCGCCAGCAGCTTGAGGAGTTTGGGAGGGGTCACTGAAGCTTTCTTT
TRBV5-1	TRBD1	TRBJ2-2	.	CASSLEGARNTGELFF	TGCGCCAGCAGCTTGGAGGGGGCGCGGAACACCGGGGAGCTGTTTTTT
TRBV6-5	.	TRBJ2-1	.	CASSYSYGGWFF	TGTGCCAGCAGTTACTCGTACGGAGGATGGTTCTTC
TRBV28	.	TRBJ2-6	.	CASSLFEAGANVLTF	TGTGCCAGCAGTTTATTTGAGGCTGGGGCCAACGTCCTGACTTTC
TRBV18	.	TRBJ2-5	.	CASSPRDMETQYF	TGTGCCAGCTCACCCCGGGACATGGAGACCCAGTACTTC
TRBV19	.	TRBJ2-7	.	CASIDIGRQDPYEQYF	TGTGCCAGTATTGACATAGGGCGACAGGACCCCTACGAGCAGTACTTC
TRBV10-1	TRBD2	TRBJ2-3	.	CASSTGLAGNTDTQYF	TGCGCCAGCAGTACGGGACTAGCGGGGAACACAGATACGCAGTATTTT
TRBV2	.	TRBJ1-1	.	CASKLTVNTEAFF	TGTGCCAGCAAATTGACAGTGAACACTGAAGCTTTCTTT
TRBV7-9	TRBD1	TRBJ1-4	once	CASSLGTGQKLFF	TGTGCCAGCAGTCTCGGGACAGGTCAAAAACTGTTTTTT
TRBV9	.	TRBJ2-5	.	CASSPIGTLQETQYF	TGTGCCAGCAGCCCTATTGGGACTTTACAAGAGACCCAGTACTTC
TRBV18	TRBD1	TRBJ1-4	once	CASSQRQGGDEKLFF	TGTGCCAGCTCACAGAGACAGGGGGGAGATGAAAAACTGTTTTTT
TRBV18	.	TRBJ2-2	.	CASSPMDRGRTPTTGELFF	TGTGCCAGCTCACCAATGGACCGGGGCCGCACACCCACCACCGGGGAGCTGTTTTTT
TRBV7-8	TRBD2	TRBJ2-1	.	CASSSAGASLYNEQFF	TGTGCCAGCAGTTCAGCGGGAGCCTCCCTTTACAATGAGCAGTTCTTC
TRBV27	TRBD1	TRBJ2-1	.	CASSRITGGNEQFF	TGTGCCAGCAGTCGAATTACAGGGGGCAATGAGCAGTTCTTC
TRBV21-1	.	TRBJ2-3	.	CAEPVPTATSTDTQYF	TGTGCCGAACCCGTTCCGACAGCAACTAGCACAGATACGCAGTATTTT
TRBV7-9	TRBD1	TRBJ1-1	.	CASSLAGEGAVGAFF	TGTGCCAGCAGCTTAGCGGGGGAGGGGGCGGTTGGCGCTTTCTTT
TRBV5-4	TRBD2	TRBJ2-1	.	CASSQPESSGRLSYNEQFF	TGTGCCAGCAGCCAACCCGAGTCTAGCGGGAGGCTCTCCTACAATGAGCAGTTCTTC
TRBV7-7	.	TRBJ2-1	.	CASSLSFGTHNEQFF	TGTGCTAGCAGCCTGAGTTTTGGCACCCACAATGAGCAGTTCTTC
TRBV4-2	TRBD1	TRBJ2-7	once	CASSHVTGAWTSYEQYF	TGTGCCAGCAGCCACGTAACAGGGGCCTGGACTTCCTACGAGCAGTACTTC
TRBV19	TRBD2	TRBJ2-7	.	CASSRTSGPYEQYF	TGTGCCAGTAGTCGGACTAGCGGACCATACGAGCAGTACTTC
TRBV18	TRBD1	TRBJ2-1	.	CASSWGQGDNEQFF	TGTGCCAGCTCTTGGGGACAGGGGGACAATGAGCAGTTCTTC